Following are 12 T cell receptor beta chains from one sample sequenced in a study of blood T cell repertoires in COVID-19. Measured with immunoSEQ multiplex PCR; TCRdb has only the in-frame clones, and not every one. Among 200,000 to 250,000 clones listed, around 82% were seen once. Sequencing used PBMCs or T cells enriched from blood (not recorded which). These receptors were obtained from a man aged 25-45 years with acute COVID-19.

This chain links TRBV11-2 with TRBJ1-6; D is unclear. This CDR3 spans 14 amino acids. CDR1 is SGHAT, CDR2 FQNNGV, per germline. Trimming took off 4 bases at V and 10 bases at J, with 14 bases between the two ends. In DNA, the CDR3 is TGTGCCAGCAGCTCCGGGATTGAGTCGTCACCCCTCCACTTT. Residues: CASSSGIESSPLHF.

The V gene is TRBV5-4, the J gene TRBJ1-1, with no clear D. Trimming left V 4 bases short and J 0 bases short, with 7 bases between. This CDR3 comprises 13 residues. CDR1 is SGHNT and CDR2 is YYREEE in the germline V gene (reference sequence). CDR3 protein: CASSPYMNTEAFF. As DNA, the CDR3 is TGTGCCAGCAGCCCCTATATGAACACTGAAGCTTTCTTT.

This chain links TRBV4-1 with TRBJ1-5; D remains ambiguous. Trimming took off 5 bases at V and 0 bases at J, with 5 bases between the two ends. Germline lookup yields CDR1 MGHRA and CDR2 YSYEKL. The length of the CDR3 is 13 residues. The CDR3 loop is CASSLDSNQPQHF. The DNA of the CDR3 is TGCGCCAGCAGCTTAGATAGCAATCAGCCCCAGCATTTT.

The chain employs TRBV3-1 (or the pseudogene TRBV3-2) and TRBJ1-1; D not resolved. Trimming cost V 5 bases and J 4 bases, with 8 bases left between them. CDR1 and CDR2 from the germline V gene are LGHDT and YNNKEL (reference sequence). CDR3 length: 12 amino acids. CDR3 DNA: TGTGCCAGCAGCTCAGCGGGCACTGAAGCTTTCTTT. Translated: CASSSAGTEAFF.

V is TRBV4-2 and J is TRBJ1-1, with D unclear. CDR3 size: 15 residues. Trimming left V 1 base short and J 3 bases short, with 12 bases between. The germline V gene has CDR1 LGHNA and CDR2 YNFKEQ. CDR3 DNA: TGTGCCAGCAGCCAAGGGTCCCCCGGGTACACTGAAGCTTTCTTT. This encodes CASSQGSPGYTEAFF.

The chain uses TRBV10-3 and TRBJ1-6; TRBD1 agrees at 8 bases. The CDR3 is made up of 16 amino acids. CDR1 ENHRY and CDR2 SYGVKD come from the germline V gene. V shed 2 bases and J 10 bases; nucleotides not matched to a gene: 10. Here the CDR3 reads CAISEGQGVGWSPLHF. DNA for the CDR3: TGTGCCATCAGTGAGGGACAGGGAGTAGGGTGGTCACCCCTCCACTTT.

The CDR3 is CATSVGGTGEKLFF. The CDR3 DNA follows: TGTGCCACTTCCGTGGGGGGGACTGGTGAAAAACTGTTTTTT. The chain is built from TRBV28 and TRBJ1-4; perhaps TRBD1 as D (5 bases). The CDR3 has 14 amino acids. In germline, CDR1 is MDHEN, CDR2 SYDVKM. V gave up 10 bases and J gave up 7 bases, with 19 bases separating them. The full variable domain, completed using reference TRBV28 and TRBJ1-4, is DVKVTQSSRYLVKRTGEKVFLECVQDMDHENMFWYRQDPGLGLRLIYFSYDVKMKEKGDIPEGYSVSREKKERFSLILESASTNQTSMYLCATSVGGTGEKLFFGSGTQLSVL.

The V call is TRBV5-1, the J call TRBJ2-1, with 7 bases that match TRBD2. The germline V gene has CDR1 SGHRS and CDR2 YFSETQ. This CDR3 contains 16 residues. The junction had 3 bases not matched to a gene; V was cut back by 0 bases and J by 0 bases. CDR3 DNA: TGCGCCAGCAGCTTGGGGCTAGCGGCCTCCTACAATGAGCAGTTCTTC. It translates to CASSLGLAASYNEQFF.

The V and J genes are TRBV28 and TRBJ2-3; D gene unclear. Germline V gives CDR1 MDHEN, CDR2 SYDVKM. This CDR3 contains 14 residues. The germline V and J ends were trimmed by 5 bases and 4 bases, with 13 bases remaining between them. CDR3 coding DNA: TGTGCCAGCAGTCCCCGAAGGAGACCAGATACGCAGTATTTT. It translates to CASSPRRRPDTQYF.

This CDR3 reads CASSILLGSGANVLTF. The CDR3 coding sequence is TGTGCCAGTAGTATCCTTCTCGGCTCTGGGGCCAACGTCCTGACTTTC. The J gene is TRBJ2-6, the V gene TRBV19, with D unclear. Germline lookup yields CDR1 LNHDA and CDR2 SQIVND (reference sequence). Trimming left V 3 bases short and J 0 bases short, with 9 bases between. This CDR3 spans 16 amino acids.

The rearrangement uses TRBV27 and TRBJ2-2, with D perhaps matching TRBD1 (7 bases). The germline gives CDR1 MNHEY, CDR2 SMNVEV (reference sequence). Trimming removed 7 bases at V and 4 bases at J, with 13 bases between. There are 14 residues in the CDR3. CDR3 bases: TGTGCCAGCAATCGCCAGGGGGGCACCGGGGAGCTGTTTTTT. This sequence encodes CASNRQGGTGELFF.

The rearrangement joins TRBV5-5 to TRBJ2-7, with TRBD1 matching over 9 bases. Losses at the gene ends were 6 bases for V and 4 bases for J; bases not matched to a gene: 8. The germline V gene encodes CDR1 SGHKS and CDR2 YYEKEE (reference sequence). The CDR3 extends over 14 amino acids. The CDR3 DNA reads as TGTGCCAGCAACACACTCGGGACAGGGTACGAGCAGTACTTC. Its protein product is CASNTLGTGYEQYF. The full variable domain, with the rest looked up from reference TRBV5-5 and TRBJ2-7, is DAGVTQSPTHLIKTRGQQVTLRCSPISGHKSVSWYQQVLGQGPQFIFQYYEKEERGRGNFPDRFSARQFPNYSSELNVNALLLGDSALYLCASNTLGTGYEQYFGPGTRLTVT.